The 12 T cell receptor beta chains reported below all come from one sample, sequenced in a study of cytomegalovirus exposure and HLA in healthy donors. PCR involved 60 Vbeta and 13 Jbeta primers. Data came from immunoSEQ multiplex PCR; TCRdb stores just in-frame clones and leaves some out. The sample gives 200,000 to 250,000 clones, around 89% of which show up once; 0.95% to 1.1% is in the top ten. Material: PBMCs. The receptors here all came from a woman between 18 and 29 years old in good health and CMV-seronegative.

Here the CDR3 reads CASSPDTPQETQYF. The CDR3 nucleotides are TGTGCCAGCAGCCCAGATACGCCACAAGAGACCCAGTACTTC. The chain is built from TRBV7-9 and TRBJ2-5; D gene unclear. The germline V gene encodes CDR1 SEHNR and CDR2 FQNEAQ (reference sequence). This CDR3 has 14 residues. Deletions cut 5 bases from V and 2 bases from J, with 12 bases between.

The chain is built from TRBV4-1 and TRBJ1-1, with 8 positions matching TRBD1. J lost 2 bases, V lost 2 bases, and 10 bases had no gene match. Germline assignment: CDR1 MGHRA and CDR2 YSYEKL. There are 17 residues in the CDR3. CDR3 residues: CASSQPFRTGRNTEAFF. The CDR3 region has the DNA TGCGCCAGCAGCCAACCTTTCCGGACAGGGAGAAACACTGAAGCTTTCTTT.

The genes are TRBV7-9 and TRBJ2-7; perhaps TRBD2 as D (8 bases). The CDR3 runs to 15 residues. Trimming removed 6 bases from V and 0 bases from J, with 15 bases in between. Germline V lookup: CDR1 SEHNR, CDR2 FQNEAQ (reference sequence). In nucleotides, the CDR3 is TGTGCCAGCAGTCGTAGCGGGACAGCCTCCTACGAGCAGTACTTC. This codes for CASSRSGTASYEQYF.

The chain is built from TRBV9 and TRBJ2-4, with unresolved D. From germline, CDR1 is SGDLS and CDR2 YYNGEE. This CDR3 has 15 residues. V was clipped by 0 bases and J by 0 bases, with 7 bases between them. CDR3 DNA: TGTGCCAGCAGCGTAGATCCGGTAGCCAAAAACATTCAGTACTTC. It is translated as CASSVDPVAKNIQYF.

The V call is TRBV27, the J call TRBJ1-4; 11 bases are a match to TRBD1. Per the germline V gene, CDR1 is MNHEY and CDR2 is SMNVEV (reference sequence). The CDR3 runs to 14 residues. J was trimmed by 8 bases and V by 6 bases; bases with no gene match: 5. For the CDR3, the DNA is TGTGCCAGCAGGCCGGGACAGGGGGGGGAAAAACTGTTTTTT. Residues: CASRPGQGGEKLFF.

The genes are TRBV7-6 and TRBJ2-2; 7 positions agree with TRBD1. Germline trimming cut 5 bases from V and 3 bases from J; bases unmatched to any gene: 9. This CDR3 is built from 16 residues. Germline lookup yields CDR1 SGHVS and CDR2 FNYEAQ. The CDR3 reads CASSRTTGKDTGELFF. The CDR3 coding sequence is TGTGCCAGCAGCCGTACGACAGGGAAGGACACCGGGGAGCTGTTTTTT.

The chain has TRBV7-3 and TRBJ2-1; 9 nucleotides line up with TRBD2. Germline loops: CDR1 SGHTA, CDR2 FQGTGA. The length of the CDR3 is 16 residues. J gave up 10 bases and V 0 bases, and 10 bases lay outside the gene matches. The CDR3: CASSLTYGGRVREQFF. The DNA of the CDR3 is TGTGCCAGCAGCTTAACATATGGCGGGAGGGTTAGGGAGCAGTTCTTC.

The V call is TRBV13, the J call TRBJ2-7, with 9 bases aligning to TRBD1. The V segment lost 2 bases and the J segment 0 bases; nucleotides outside the gene matches: 8. CDR3 length: 17 residues. Germline V lookup: CDR1 PRHDT, CDR2 FYEKMQ (reference sequence). The DNA of the CDR3 is TGTGCCAGCAGCTTACATCCGGGACAGGGCCCCTCCTACGAGCAGTACTTC. Its translation is CASSLHPGQGPSYEQYF.

The chain carries TRBV12-2 and TRBJ2-7; the tabulated D call, TRBD1, remains unverified against the DNA. TRBV12-2 is a pseudogene segment. There are 16 residues in the CDR3. The DNA of the CDR3 is TGTGCAAGTCGCTTAAAGGTAGAGGGACAGCCCTACGAGCAGTACTTC. It codes for CASRLKVEGQPYEQYF.

The rearrangement links TRBV27 to TRBJ2-5, with D tentatively TRBD1 or TRBD2 (5 bases each). Gene TRBJ2-7 matches the end of the DNA better, so the J call may be wrong. CDR3 length: 13 amino acids. Germline CDR1 and CDR2: MNHEY and SMNVEV (reference sequence). The CDR3 loop is CASSYGGSYEQYF. For the CDR3, the DNA is TGTGCCAGCAGTTATGGGGGCTCCTACGAGCAGTACTTC.

The chain combines TRBV11-2 with TRBJ2-7; D perhaps matches TRBD1 (6 bases). CDR3 length: 15 amino acids. Germline V gene sequence: CDR1 SGHAT, CDR2 FQNNGV. Trimming pared 6 bases from V and 4 bases from J, leaving 19 bases between. CDR3 amino acids: CASRMETGQYYEQYF. In DNA form, the CDR3 reads TGTGCCAGCAGAATGGAAACGGGACAATATTACGAGCAGTACTTC.

This clone was picked up a small number of times. This sequence joins TRBV9 and TRBJ2-5; perhaps TRBD2 as D (6 bases). Trimming shortened V by 3 bases and J by 5 bases, and 8 bases separated the two germline ends. There are 12 residues in the CDR3. Germline CDR1 is SGDLS and CDR2 is YYNGEE. The DNA of the CDR3 is TGTGCCAGCAGCGCGGAGGGGGAGACCCAGTACTTC. Its translation is CASSAEGETQYF.